The source of this TCR beta chain is a study of blood T cell repertoires in COVID-19. The germline CDR1 and CDR2 sequences are LGHDT and YNNKEL (reference sequence). V shed 0 bases and J shed 5 bases, with 10 bases lying between them. This CDR3 has 14 amino acids. TCRdb's copy holds only in-frame clones and misses some; the assay was immunoSEQ multiplex PCR. The sample holds 150,000 to 200,000 clones, approximately 90% seen once. V usage is TRBV3-1 (or the pseudogene TRBV3-2) and J usage is TRBJ2-5; TRBD1 might be the D (5 bases). The TCR originated in a man between 18 and 29 years old with acute or convalescent COVID-19. Input material: peripheral blood. The CDR3 DNA follows: TGTGCCAGCAGCCAAGACAGGGCATGGGAGACCCAGTACTTC. It is translated as CASSQDRAWETQYF.